The 17 T cell receptor beta chains given below trace back to one sample, sequenced in a study of PD-1 blockade in mismatch repair-deficient tumors. Profiled with immunoSEQ multiplex PCR; TCRdb holds only in-frame clones, not every one. The sample consists of more than 90,000 clones, 65% to 80% of them appearing once. The sequencing used peripheral blood, collected 60 weeks after starting pembrolizumab. The receptors shown here come from an adult with mismatch repair-deficient cancer.

This rearrangement joins TRBV5-1 to TRBJ2-7, with a possible D match to TRBD1 (6 bases). Germline V gene lookup returns CDR1 SGHRS and CDR2 YFSETQ. This CDR3 has 18 amino acids. V was clipped by 5 bases and J by 6 bases, with 30 bases between them. This CDR3 is CASSPKGVADPTSGEQYF. For the CDR3, the DNA is TGCGCCAGCAGTCCGAAGGGGGTGGCGGATCCTACCTCTGGCGAGCAGTACTTC.

V usage is TRBV7-3 and J usage is TRBJ2-1; the D is unclear. The V end was cut by 2 bases, the J end by 0 bases, with 8 bases between. Germline V CDR1 and CDR2: SGHTA, FQGTGA. The CDR3 consists of 15 residues. The CDR3 protein is CASSLSVSSYNEQFF. For the CDR3, the DNA is TGTGCCAGCAGCTTATCGGTTAGCTCCTACAATGAGCAGTTCTTC.

V is TRBV11-2 and J is TRBJ2-1, with no clear D. The CDR3 is made up of 14 amino acids. The germline V gene has CDR1 SGHAT and CDR2 FQNNGV. V was cut by 7 bases and J by 5 bases, with 15 bases left in between. The CDR3, as DNA: TGTGCCAGCATCCGCCGAACTTGGGACAATGAGCAGTTCTTC. This codes for CASIRRTWDNEQFF.

The J gene is TRBJ2-2, the V gene TRBV27, with 7 positions matching TRBD1. CDR1 and CDR2 (germline): MNHEY, SMNVEV (reference sequence). CDR3 length: 14 amino acids. Trimming at V came to 5 bases and at J to 11 bases, leaving 11 bases not matched to a gene. The CDR3: CASSPSKGAIELFF. CDR3 DNA: TGTGCCAGCAGTCCCTCCAAGGGGGCGATTGAGCTGTTTTTT.

The J gene is TRBJ2-7, the V gene TRBV27, with D uncertain. The germline V gene has CDR1 MNHEY and CDR2 SMNVEV (reference sequence). Trimming pared 5 bases from V and 2 bases from J, leaving 13 bases between. The CDR3 runs to 14 residues. This CDR3 is CASSPRLSPYEQYF. The DNA for the CDR3 is TGTGCCAGCAGTCCGAGACTGAGTCCCTACGAGCAGTACTTC.

The genes are TRBV9 and TRBJ2-7; D unclear. Looked up from germline, CDR1 is SGDLS and CDR2 is YYNGEE. CDR3 length: 14 residues. Trimming shortened V by 0 bases and J by 2 bases, and 9 bases separated the two germline ends. CDR3 sequence: CASSVGGTTYEQYF. The CDR3 DNA sequence: TGTGCCAGCAGCGTAGGGGGTACAACCTACGAGCAGTACTTC.

The chain couples TRBV7-9 to TRBJ2-3; D is possibly TRBD2 (6 bases). Germline V gives CDR1 SEHNR, CDR2 FQNEAQ (reference sequence). The V end lost 5 bases, the J end lost 2 bases, and 8 bases lay between the germline ends. This CDR3 is 13 amino acids long. CDR3 nucleotides: TGTGCCAGCAGCCCGGGGGTCACAGATACGCAGTATTTT. It codes for CASSPGVTDTQYF.

About this clone: The sample contains more than one DNA sequence encoding this CDR3. V usage is TRBV20-1 and J usage is TRBJ2-7; D is unclear. CDR3 size: 11 residues. Germline V lookup: CDR1 DFQATT, CDR2 SNEGSKA (reference sequence). V was pared by 3 bases and J by 0 bases, with 3 bases between. The CDR3 region is CSARSSYEQYF. The CDR3 nucleotides are TGCAGTGCTAGGAGCTCCTACGAGCAGTACTTC.

The V gene is TRBV6-5, the J gene TRBJ2-7; D is perhaps TRBD2 (6 bases). Germline V gene data show CDR1 as MNHEY and CDR2 as SVGAGI. The ends were cut back, 6 bases at V and 2 bases at J, with 14 bases in the middle. There are 14 residues in the CDR3. DNA for the CDR3: TGTGCCAGCAGGCGGGACCTCCAAACCTACGAGCAGTACTTC. Amino acid sequence: CASRRDLQTYEQYF.

The chain employs TRBV27 and TRBJ2-7, with TRBD1 identical over 8 bases. Germline V gene lookup returns CDR1 MNHEY and CDR2 SMNVEV (reference sequence). V lost 3 bases, J lost 3 bases, and 4 bases stayed unmatched. The CDR3 extends over 14 amino acids. CDR3 sequence reads: CASSFSGGSYEQYF. The CDR3 bases are TGTGCCAGCAGTTTTTCAGGGGGCAGCTACGAGCAGTACTTC.

The chain links TRBV27 to TRBJ2-7, with 12 bases aligning to TRBD2. V was clipped by 5 bases and J by 6 bases; unmatched bases: 5. This CDR3 has 14 residues. Per the germline V gene, CDR1 is MNHEY and CDR2 is SMNVEV (reference sequence). CDR3 protein: CASSPLAGGLEQYF. DNA for the CDR3: TGTGCCAGCAGTCCACTAGCGGGAGGTCTCGAGCAGTACTTC.

On this clone itself: Being one base from a much bigger clone, this may be a read error. This chain joins TRBV9 and TRBJ1-1; the match to TRBD1 covers 10 bases. The CDR3 runs 12 residues. Germline V gene lookup returns CDR1 SGDLS and CDR2 YYNGEE. V dropped 6 bases and J dropped 11; count of bases not matched to a gene: 7. Written as DNA, the CDR3 is TGTGCCAGCACCGCACGGACAGGGGGGGCTTTCTTT. It encodes CASTARTGGAFF.

About this clone: One end of the junction is discordant with germline, which a read error may explain. V and J are TRBV5-5 and TRBJ2-6; a possible D gene is TRBD2 (5 bases). Per germline, CDR1 SGHKS and CDR2 YYEKEE (reference sequence). This CDR3 is built from 16 residues. The CDR3 DNA reads as TGCGCCAGCAGCCAAGATGCGGGCTCTGGGGCCAACGTCCTGACTTTC. Protein: CASSQDAGSGANVLTF. Complete variable domain (other parts from reference TRBV5-5 and TRBJ2-6): DAGVTQSPTHLIKTRGQQVTLRCSPISGHKSVSWYQQVLGQGPQFIFQYYEKEERGRGNFPDRFSARQFPNYSSELNVNALLLGDSALYLCASSQDAGSGANVLTFGAGSRLTVL.

This clone was detected once. This rearrangement joins TRBV7-9 to TRBJ2-1; 8 positions agree with TRBD2. V trimming: 2 bases; J trimming: 8 bases; junction bases outside the gene matches: 5. CDR1 and CDR2 (germline): SEHNR, FQNEAQ (reference sequence). The CDR3 is made up of 14 amino acids. This CDR3 reads CASSLKRERDEQFF. CDR3 coding DNA: TGTGCCAGCAGCTTAAAGCGGGAGCGGGATGAGCAGTTCTTC.

The chain recombines TRBV25-1 with TRBJ2-3; TRBD1 or TRBD2 may be the D gene (5 bases each). The germline CDR1 and CDR2 sequences are MGHDK and SYGVNS. The V end was cut by 2 bases, the J end by 6 bases, with 9 bases between. This CDR3 has 13 residues. CDR3 in amino acids: CASSERGVDTQYF. DNA of the CDR3: TGTGCCAGCAGTGAAAGAGGGGTGGATACGCAGTATTTT. The variable domain in full, completed from reference TRBV25-1 and TRBJ2-3, reads EADIYQTPRYLVIGTGKKITLECSQTMGHDKMYWYQQDPGMELHLIHYSYGVNSTEKGDLSSESTVSRIRTEHFPLTLESARPSHTSQYLCASSERGVDTQYFGPGTRLTVL.

The CDR3 DNA sequence: TGTGCCAGCAGCGTAGAGCCCGGCACCGGGGAGCTGTTTTTT. It yields the protein CASSVEPGTGELFF. This chain connects TRBV9 to TRBJ2-2; D unresolved. This CDR3 has 14 amino acids. Trimming took off 0 bases at V and 4 bases at J, with 7 bases between the two ends. The germline gives CDR1 SGDLS, CDR2 YYNGEE.

This clone was observed a single time. The chain uses TRBV14 and TRBJ2-7; D possibly uses TRBD1 or TRBD2 (5 bases each). The CDR3 covers 23 residues. V lost 4 bases and J lost 3, with 40 bases in between. CDR1 and CDR2 (germline): SGHDN, FVKESK. CDR3 nucleotide sequence: TGTGCCAGCAGCCCTTACCCGGGACCATTCTACGAGCAGTACCTCCCCCGGGACTACGAGCAGTACTTC. Protein: CASSPYPGPFYEQYLPRDYEQYF.